The rows below give T cell receptor beta chains drawn from one sample of a study of shared clonotypes between healthy human individuals. The protocol was immunoSEQ multiplex PCR, while the TCRdb copy is restricted to in-frame clones and leaves out a portion. The data hold 900,000 to 1,200,000 clones, with 70% to 80% observed a single time. The material sequenced was memory CD4+ T cells from PBMCs. The origin of the receptors is a man younger than 35 in good health. Some clones in this sample may be carry-over from other donors' samples. Both conserved end residues are part of each CDR3. Each record gives: clone size, D gene, J gene, V gene, CDR3 protein, CDR3 DNA. A D gene is named only where the DNA matches it firmly. Rows may omit the clone size; those that give it use once, few, many or a size class.

once	TRBD1	TRBJ2-1	TRBV2	CASSVGQGDDEQFF	TGTGCCAGCAGTGTGGGACAGGGGGACGATGAGCAGTTCTTC
-	-	TRBJ2-3	TRBV5-1	CASSLAPGATDTQYF	TGCGCCAGCAGCTTGGCGCCAGGGGCCACAGATACGCAGTATTTT
-	-	TRBJ1-4	TRBV13	CASTNSAATNEKLFF	TGTGCCAGCACCAACTCCGCTGCAACTAATGAAAAACTGTTTTTT
-	-	TRBJ2-5	TRBV18	CASSPSRTAVTQYF	TGTGCCAGCTCGCCCTCTCGGACGGCGGTAACCCAGTACTTC
-	-	TRBJ1-1	TRBV5-6	CASSPDGGGTEAFF	TGTGCCAGCAGCCCGGACGGGGGTGGCACTGAAGCTTTCTTT
few	-	TRBJ1-1	TRBV18	CASSPSGAPGTEAFF	TGTGCCAGCTCACCATCCGGGGCGCCGGGAACTGAAGCTTTCTTT
-	-	TRBJ1-2	TRBV9	CASSYPGPSPSGYTF	TGTGCCAGCAGCTACCCGGGACCCTCACCGTCGGGCTACACCTTC
-	-	TRBJ2-7	TRBV4-1	CASSQGAVLGRQNLTYEQYF	TGCGCCAGCAGCCAAGGTGCCGTTTTAGGGCGGCAAAACTTAACCTACGAGCAGTACTTC
-	-	TRBJ2-6	TRBV7-3	CASSLSPGANVLTF	TGTGCCAGCAGCTTGTCCCCTGGGGCCAACGTCCTGACTTTC
few	-	TRBJ2-7	TRBV15	CATSRESNRYEQYF	TGTGCCACCAGCAGAGAGAGCAACCGATACGAGCAGTACTTC
-	-	TRBJ1-1	TRBV6-6	CASSYSHTEAFF	TGTGCCAGCAGTTATAGTCACACTGAAGCTTTCTTT
-	-	TRBJ2-5	TRBV7-2	CASSLIESETQYF	TGTGCCAGCAGCTTAATAGAGTCGGAGACCCAGTACTTC
-	-	TRBJ2-3	TRBV19	CASSIDLPDTQYF	TGTGCCAGTAGTATAGATCTGCCAGATACGCAGTATTTT
-	-	TRBJ2-2	TRBV6-1	CASTHGGGWAGELFF	TGTGCCAGCACCCATGGGGGCGGCTGGGCCGGGGAGCTGTTTTTT
-	-	TRBJ2-7	TRBV9	CASSVDVSRTYEQYF	TGTGCCAGCAGCGTAGACGTCAGCCGCACCTACGAGCAGTACTTC
once	-	TRBJ1-5	TRBV28	CASETGGRNQPQHF	TGTGCCAGCGAGACGGGGGGGCGCAATCAGCCCCAGCATTTT
-	-	TRBJ1-1	TRBV4-1	CASSQGAGAESTEAFF	TGCGCCAGCAGCCAAGGGGCAGGGGCCGAGAGCACTGAAGCTTTCTTT
-	-	TRBJ2-7	TRBV6-1	CASSERGDALHEQYF	TGTGCCAGCAGTGAACGCGGAGATGCCCTACACGAGCAGTACTTC
-	TRBD1	TRBJ1-1	TRBV5-1	CASSLGGGRDSKAFF	TGCGCCAGCAGCTTGGGCGGGGGAAGGGACAGCAAAGCTTTCTTT
-	-	TRBJ2-5	TRBV18	CASSPRSGSQETQYF	TGTGCCAGCTCACCACGGAGCGGTTCCCAAGAGACCCAGTACTTC
few	-	TRBJ1-2	TRBV6-5	CASTHLGFCTF	TGTGCCAGCACCCACCTCGGATTCTGTACCTTC
few	-	TRBJ2-5	TRBV20-1	CSARLQETQYF	TGCAGTGCTAGACTACAAGAGACCCAGTACTTC
-	-	TRBJ2-7	TRBV10-3	CAIRAADSGSYEQYF	TGTGCCATCAGGGCGGCGGACAGCGGAAGTTACGAGCAGTACTTC
few	TRBD1	TRBJ2-5	TRBV5-1	CASSLGQGPPYF	TGCGCCAGCAGCCTGGGACAGGGGCCCCCGTACTTC
once	-	TRBJ2-7	TRBV7-2	CASSLAPGAYEQYF	TGTGCCAGCAGCTTAGCGCCAGGGGCCTACGAGCAGTACTTC
once	-	TRBJ1-3	TRBV18	CASSSDTSGNTIYF	TGTGCCAGCTCTTCCGACACCTCTGGAAACACCATATATTTT
few	-	TRBJ1-5	TRBV2	CASQQSGQPQHF	TGTGCCAGTCAACAGAGCGGCCAGCCCCAGCATTTT
-	-	TRBJ2-7	TRBV25-1	CASSDPGSSYEQYF	TGTGCCAGCAGTGACCCGGGGAGCTCCTACGAGCAGTACTTC
-	TRBD1	TRBJ1-5	TRBV28	CASRLTGQGHQPQHF	TGTGCCAGCAGGCTGACCGGACAGGGACATCAGCCCCAGCATTTT
many	TRBD1	TRBJ2-2	TRBV2	CASSGTGRNTGELFF	TGTGCCAGCAGTGGGACAGGGCGAAACACCGGGGAGCTGTTTTTT
-	-	TRBJ2-5	TRBV19	CASSFRQGRRTFQETQYF	TGTGCCAGTAGTTTTAGGCAGGGCCGACGGACTTTCCAAGAGACCCAGTACTTC
-	-	TRBJ2-5	TRBV30	CAWKPRGETQYF	TGTGCCTGGAAGCCCCGGGGAGAGACCCAGTACTTC
once	TRBD1	TRBJ1-3	TRBV18	CASTPWTGANTIYF	TGTGCCAGCACCCCCTGGACAGGGGCGAACACCATATATTTT
-	-	TRBJ1-1	TRBV5-1	CASSFSMNTEAFF	TGCGCCAGCAGCTTCTCTATGAACACTGAAGCTTTCTTT
-	-	TRBJ2-5	TRBV18	CASSPVGEAETQYF	TGTGCCAGCTCACCAGTCGGGGAGGCAGAGACCCAGTACTTC
-	-	TRBJ2-7	TRBV6-6	CASSSDPLRAQYF	TGTGCCAGCAGTTCGGACCCCCTTCGGGCGCAGTACTTC
-	-	TRBJ2-3	TRBV20-1	CSTTRGDTQYF	TGCAGTACAACTAGGGGGGATACGCAGTATTTT
-	TRBD1	TRBJ1-4	TRBV5-5	CASSSGQVGYEKLFF	TGTGCCAGCAGCTCGGGACAGGTGGGGTATGAAAAACTGTTTTTT
-	-	TRBJ2-3	TRBV25-1	CASSKGSTDTQYF	TGTGCCAGCTCAAAGGGTAGCACAGATACGCAGTATTTT
-	TRBD1	TRBJ1-2	TRBV28	CASRWDRRNYGYTF	TGTGCCAGCAGGTGGGACAGGAGGAACTATGGCTACACCTTC
-	TRBD2	TRBJ2-7	TRBV20-1	CSARAGGEQYF	TGCAGTGCTAGAGCGGGAGGCGAGCAGTACTTC
-	TRBD1	TRBJ2-1	TRBV7-9	CASSLGGGVLEQFF	TGTGCCAGCAGCTTAGGAGGGGGCGTCCTGGAGCAGTTCTTC
-	TRBD1	TRBJ1-3	TRBV6-1	CASSGQGAGNTIYF	TGTGCCAGCAGTGGTCAGGGGGCTGGAAACACCATATATTTT
-	-	TRBJ2-7	TRBV6-5	CASSTPGWYEQYF	TGTGCCAGCAGTACCCCCGGATGGTACGAGCAGTACTTC
-	TRBD2	TRBJ2-7	TRBV6-5	CASREGRSYEQYF	TGTGCCAGTAGGGAGGGACGGTCCTACGAGCAGTACTTC
-	-	TRBJ2-7	TRBV27	CASSLSFGSGPLSSYEQYF	TGTGCCAGCAGTTTATCATTTGGGTCTGGCCCCTTGAGCTCCTACGAGCAGTACTTC
-	TRBD1	TRBJ1-2	TRBV6-6	CASIRDRAGGYTF	TGTGCCAGCATCCGTGACAGGGCGGGTGGCTACACCTTC
once	-	TRBJ1-2	TRBV28	CASISMGYGYTF	TGTGCCAGTATATCCATGGGGTATGGCTACACCTTC
once	TRBD1	TRBJ2-5	TRBV5-1	CASRRTGGQETQYF	TGCGCCAGCAGACGGACAGGGGGTCAGGAGACCCAGTACTTC
once	-	TRBJ1-2	TRBV5-4	CASSLDRTANYGYTF	TGTGCCAGCAGCTTGGATAGGACAGCTAACTATGGCTACACCTTC
-	-	TRBJ2-7	TRBV6-5	CASSYQPGSSYEQYF	TGTGCCAGCAGCTACCAACCGGGGAGCTCCTACGAGCAGTACTTC
few	-	TRBJ2-5	TRBV7-9	CASSLGGQETQYF	TGTGCCAGCAGCTTAGGTGGTCAAGAGACCCAGTACTTC
-	TRBD1	TRBJ2-7	TRBV11-3	CASSLGGTGTYEQYF	TGTGCCAGCAGCTTAGGGGGGACAGGGACCTACGAGCAGTACTTC
many	-	TRBJ2-3	TRBV5-1	CASSLDRGTDTQYF	TGCGCCAGCAGCTTGGACAGGGGCACAGATACGCAGTATTTT
-	-	TRBJ1-1	TRBV7-8	CASNPAWTISMNTEAFF	TGTGCCAGCAACCCCGCTTGGACAATCTCCATGAACACTGAAGCTTTCTTT
-	-	TRBJ1-2	TRBV7-2	CASSFDKEDGYTF	TGTGCCAGCAGCTTTGACAAGGAGGATGGCTACACCTTC
-	-	TRBJ1-1	TRBV19	CASRHPAVNTEAFF	TGTGCCTCCAGACATCCGGCGGTGAACACTGAAGCTTTCTTT
-	TRBD2	TRBJ2-7	TRBV5-1	CASSLGASGSKYF	TGCGCCAGCAGCCTGGGCGCTAGCGGGTCGAAGTACTTC
-	TRBD1	TRBJ2-7	TRBV5-1	CASREPPQGFDEQYF	TGCGCCAGCAGAGAGCCGCCACAGGGGTTCGACGAGCAGTACTTC
few	-	TRBJ1-5	TRBV6-1	CASSPGINQPQHF	TGTGCCAGCAGCCCAGGGATCAATCAGCCCCAGCATTTT